Listed here are 16 T cell receptor beta chains from one sample, sequenced in a study of shared clonotypes between healthy human individuals (dated by TCRdb to 2018 to 2020). To prepare the library, the immunoSEQ multiplex PCR assay was applied. Sourced from immuneACCESS, this table was stored by TCRdb with only in-frame sequences that have V and J called. A share of the clones is absent; for the studies checked, an unresolved V gene accounts for under half, and the remainder has no known explanation. The sample yields around 700,000 clones; more than 70% were counted once. In total, the top ten clones hold approximately 2% of the sample. The specimen was memory CD4+ T cells sorted from blood. This sample's cell subset or site label indicates: CD45RA-negative fraction. These receptors were collected from a woman between 25 and 40 years old in good health.

This sequence joins TRBV30 and TRBJ1-4; a weak D match, TRBD1 (5 bases). Germline V gives CDR1 GTSNPN, CDR2 SVGIG (reference sequence). V lost 0 bases, J lost 4 bases, and 9 bases lay in between. The CDR3 is made up of 14 amino acids. The CDR3, as DNA: TGTGCCTGGAGTGTGGAAGGGGTTAATGAAAAACTGTTTTTT. Amino acid sequence: CAWSVEGVNEKLFF. The full variable domain, completed using reference TRBV30 and TRBJ1-4, is SQTIHQWPATLVQPVGSPLSLECTVEGTSNPNLYWYRQAAGRGLQLLFYSVGIGQISSEVPQNLSASRPQDRQFILSSKKLLLSDSGFYLCAWSVEGVNEKLFFGSGTQLSVL.

J is TRBJ2-1 and V is TRBV7-8, with 9 nucleotides matching TRBD2. Germline V lookup: CDR1 SGHVS, CDR2 FQNEAQ. The length of the CDR3 is 15 residues. The V gene end was trimmed by 5 bases and the J gene end by 4 bases; junction bases not matched to a gene: 6. The chain's CDR3 is CASSKSGRLYNEQFF. Here the CDR3 DNA reads TGTGCCAGCAGCAAAAGCGGGAGGTTGTACAATGAGCAGTTCTTC.

The rearrangement links TRBV7-2 to TRBJ2-3, with 12 nucleotides matching TRBD2. This CDR3 spans 16 amino acids. The ends lost 8 bases at V and 4 bases at J; junction bases unmatched: 10. Germline V CDR1 and CDR2: SGHTA, FQGNSA. CDR3 coding DNA: TGTGCCAGCTATCCGACTAGCGGGAGAATCCCAGATACGCAGTATTTT. Its translation is CASYPTSGRIPDTQYF.

V usage is TRBV19 and J usage is TRBJ2-2, with D unresolved. The CDR3 extends over 15 amino acids. The germline V and J ends were trimmed by 11 bases and 0 bases, with 16 bases remaining between them. Germline V CDR1 and CDR2: LNHDA, SQIVND (reference sequence). The CDR3 nucleotides are TGTGCCTCGAAGGCCGGATCCGCGAACACCGGGGAGCTGTTTTTT. This sequence encodes CASKAGSANTGELFF.

This clone is a singleton in its sample. The chain links TRBV25-1 to TRBJ2-5; D perhaps matches TRBD1 (5 bases). The J call may be wrong; the DNA end is better matched by TRBJ2-7. The CDR3 is 13 amino acids. Looked up from germline, CDR1 is MGHDK and CDR2 is SYGVNS. The CDR3 loop reads CAAGAGNSYEQYF. The CDR3 DNA is TGTGCCGCTGGTGCAGGGAACTCCTACGAGCAGTACTTC.

To note about this clone: Other nucleotide sequences from this sample produce the same CDR3. The chain links TRBV5-1 to TRBJ2-2; D perhaps matches TRBD2 (6 bases). This CDR3 is built from 14 residues. V was trimmed by 4 bases and J by 3 bases, leaving 10 bases between them. Looked up from germline, CDR1 is SGHRS and CDR2 is YFSETQ. The CDR3 region has the DNA TGCGCCAGCAGCGCCGGGACTGACACCGGGGAGCTGTTTTTT. Protein product: CASSAGTDTGELFF. Complete variable domain (other parts from reference TRBV5-1 and TRBJ2-2): KAGVTQTPRYLIKTRGQQVTLSCSPISGHRSVSWYQQTPGQGLQFLFEYFSETQRNKGNFPGRFSGRQFSNSRSEMNVSTLELGDSALYLCASSAGTDTGELFFGEGSRLTVL.

The J gene is TRBJ2-7, the V gene TRBV13; TRBD1 agrees at 7 bases. V was clipped by 2 bases and J by 3 bases; unmatched bases: 4. Germline V gene data show CDR1 as PRHDT and CDR2 as FYEKMQ (reference sequence). The CDR3 runs 14 residues. The CDR3 sequence is CASSLRQGRYEQYF. The CDR3 bases are TGTGCCAGCAGCTTACGACAGGGACGCTACGAGCAGTACTTC.

The V call is TRBV12-5, the J call TRBJ2-2; a weak D match, TRBD2 (6 bases). The V and J ends lost 7 bases and 0 bases respectively, with 12 bases between them. This CDR3 has 15 amino acids. Germline V gene data show CDR1 as LGHNT and CDR2 as FRNRAP. The CDR3 nucleotides read TGTGCTAGTGTTAGGGGACTGACGAACACCGGGGAGCTGTTTTTT. Protein sequence: CASVRGLTNTGELFF. Combining the CDR3 with reference TRBV12-5 and TRBJ2-2 gives the whole variable domain DARVTQTPRHKVTEMGQEVTMRCQPILGHNTVFWYRQTMMQGLELLAYFRNRAPLDDSGMPKDRFSAEMPDATLATLKIQPSEPRDSAVYFCASVRGLTNTGELFFGEGSRLTVL.

V gene TRBV2 combines with J gene TRBJ1-5; tentatively, D is TRBD1 (6 bases). Germline CDR1 is SNHLY and CDR2 is FYNNEI. The CDR3 has 17 amino acids. Trimming took 3 bases from V and 0 from J, leaving 15 bases between them. The CDR3 coding sequence is TGTGCCAGCAGTGATGTTGGACAGATATATAGCAATCAGCCCCAGCATTTT. It translates to CASSDVGQIYSNQPQHF.

V and J are TRBV5-4 and TRBJ2-5; D is unclear. CDR1 and CDR2 (germline): SGHNT, YYREEE (reference sequence). This CDR3 has 12 amino acids. Trimming took 7 bases from V and 1 from J, leaving 8 bases between them. The CDR3 DNA reads TGTGCCAGCCATGTCCTCCAAGAGACCCAGTACTTC. It yields the protein CASHVLQETQYF. The full variable domain, completed using reference TRBV5-4 and TRBJ2-5, is ETGVTQSPTHLIKTRGQQVTLRCSSQSGHNTVSWYQQALGQGPQFIFQYYREEENGRGNFPPRFSGLQFPNYSSELNVNALELDDSALYLCASHVLQETQYFGPGTRLLVL.

This clone has just a few counts. V and J are TRBV6-4 and TRBJ2-1, with D maybe TRBD1 (5 bases). The CDR3 extends over 15 amino acids. Trimming left V 2 bases short and J 5 bases short, with 13 bases between. Germline assignment: CDR1 MRHNA and CDR2 SNTAGT. The CDR3 spells CASSDDGAEDNEQFF. In DNA form, the CDR3 reads TGTGCCAGCAGTGACGATGGGGCGGAAGACAATGAGCAGTTCTTC.

The rearrangement links TRBV7-9 to TRBJ1-3; D is possibly TRBD1 (5 bases). There are 14 residues in the CDR3. V gave up 4 bases and J gave up 0 bases, with 7 bases separating them. The germline gives CDR1 SEHNR, CDR2 FQNEAQ (reference sequence). The CDR3 nucleotides are TGTGCCAGCAGCTGGGGGGTCTCTGGAAACACCATATATTTT. Translating gives CASSWGVSGNTIYF. The full variable domain, completed using reference TRBV7-9 and TRBJ1-3, is DTGVSQNPRHKITKRGQNVTFRCDPISEHNRLYWYRQTLGQGPEFLTYFQNEAQLEKSRLLSDRFSAERPKGSFSTLEIQRTEQGDSAMYLCASSWGVSGNTIYFGEGSWLTVV.

This clone has more than one count but fewer than ten. The CDR3 region is CASSPSRYNEQFF. CDR3 bases: TGTGCCAGCAGCCCCTCTCGTTACAATGAGCAGTTCTTC. This sequence joins TRBV7-2 and TRBJ2-1; D remains unclear. Trimming took off 5 bases at V and 4 bases at J, with 9 bases between the two ends. The CDR3 spans 13 residues. Germline values: CDR1 SGHTA, CDR2 FQGNSA.

This clone has just a few counts. The rearrangement joins TRBV28 to TRBJ2-7, with D uncertain. The CDR3 totals 16 residues. Trimming took off 3 bases at V and 2 bases at J, with 17 bases between the two ends. The germline V gene encodes CDR1 MDHEN and CDR2 SYDVKM. In DNA form, the CDR3 reads TGTGCCAGCAGTTTGACCCGGGCTACTGGGACCTACGAGCAGTACTTC. Amino acid sequence: CASSLTRATGTYEQYF.

This clone turned up a few times. The chain carries TRBV6-6 and TRBJ1-5; no definite D call. The germline gives CDR1 MNHNY, CDR2 SVGAGI (reference sequence). V was shortened by 6 bases and J by 6 bases, with 21 bases between the two germline ends. This CDR3 contains 16 residues. CDR3 residues: CASRPDEVAGGQPQHF. For the CDR3, the DNA is TGTGCCAGCAGGCCAGATGAGGTGGCGGGCGGTCAGCCCCAGCATTTT.

This chain joins TRBV27 and TRBJ1-5, with 7 nucleotides matching TRBD1. Trimming took 3 bases from V and 0 from J; bases not matched to a gene: 5. Germline-derived CDR1 and CDR2 are MNHEY and SMNVEV (reference sequence). This CDR3 is built from 16 residues. CDR3 nucleotide sequence: TGTGCCAGCAGTTTTGGCGGGACAGATAGCAATCAGCCCCAGCATTTT. This gives the protein CASSFGGTDSNQPQHF.